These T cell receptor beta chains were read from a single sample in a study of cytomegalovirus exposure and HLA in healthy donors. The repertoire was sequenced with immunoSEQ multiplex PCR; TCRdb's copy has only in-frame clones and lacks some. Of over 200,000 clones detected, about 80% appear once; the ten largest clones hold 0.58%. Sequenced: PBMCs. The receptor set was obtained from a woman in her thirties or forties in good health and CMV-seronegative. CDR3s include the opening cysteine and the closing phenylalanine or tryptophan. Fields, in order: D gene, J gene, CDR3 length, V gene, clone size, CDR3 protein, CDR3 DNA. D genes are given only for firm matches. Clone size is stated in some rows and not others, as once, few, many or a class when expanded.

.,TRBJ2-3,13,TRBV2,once,CASSESPGDTQYF,TGTGCCAGCAGTGAAAGCCCCGGAGATACGCAGTATTTT
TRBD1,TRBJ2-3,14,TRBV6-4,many,CASSGQGATDTQYF,TGTGCCAGCAGTGGACAGGGGGCGACAGATACGCAGTATTTT
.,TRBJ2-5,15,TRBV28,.,CASSLTQGSQETQYF,TGTGCCAGCAGCCTTACGCAGGGGAGCCAAGAGACCCAGTACTTC
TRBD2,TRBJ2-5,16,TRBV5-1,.,CASSQTSGGPYETQYF,TGCGCCAGCAGCCAGACTAGCGGGGGGCCCTATGAGACCCAGTACTTC
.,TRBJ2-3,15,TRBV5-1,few,CASSLGRQSTDTQYF,TGCGCCAGCAGCTTGGGGCGGCAAAGCACAGATACGCAGTATTTT
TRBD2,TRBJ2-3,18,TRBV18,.,CASSPPSLGRGVPDTQYF,TGTGCCAGCTCACCACCGTCACTTGGGCGGGGGGTCCCAGATACGCAGTATTTT
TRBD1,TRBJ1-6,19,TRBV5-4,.,CASSSAGTAYPSDNSPLHF,TGTGCCAGCAGCTCCGCCGGGACAGCATATCCCTCGGATAATTCACCCCTCCACTTT
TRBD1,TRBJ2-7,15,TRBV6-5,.,CASSETGVLGYEQYF,TGTGCCAGCAGCGAGACAGGGGTCCTAGGCTACGAGCAGTACTTC
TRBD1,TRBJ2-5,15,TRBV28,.,CASSPRTGDPREQYF,TGTGCCAGCAGCCCCCGGACAGGGGACCCTAGGGAGCAGTACTTC
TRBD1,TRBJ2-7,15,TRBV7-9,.,CASSGGQGAWYEQYF,TGTGCCAGCAGCGGGGGACAGGGGGCTTGGTACGAGCAGTACTTC
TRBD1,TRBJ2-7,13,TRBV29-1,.,CSVVRDRAYEQYF,TGCAGCGTCGTCCGGGACAGGGCCTACGAGCAGTACTTC
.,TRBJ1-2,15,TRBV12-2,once,CASRLEVEGDYGYTF,TGTGCAAGTCGCTTAGAAGTAGAGGGTGACTATGGCTACACCTTC
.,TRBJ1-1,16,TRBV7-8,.,CASSLPDRFENTEAFF,TGTGCCAGCAGCTTACCCGACAGGTTCGAGAACACTGAAGCTTTCTTT
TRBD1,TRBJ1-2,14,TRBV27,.,CASSAPGQGSGYTF,TGTGCCAGCAGTGCACCGGGACAGGGTTCCGGCTACACCTTC
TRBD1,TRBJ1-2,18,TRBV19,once,CASRADRDSLLLNYGYTF,TGTGCCAGTAGAGCAGACCGGGACAGCCTACTACTTAACTATGGCTACACCTTC
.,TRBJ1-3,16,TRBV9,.,CASSVDPFQGGNTIYF,TGTGCCAGCAGCGTAGATCCCTTTCAGGGTGGAAACACCATATATTTT
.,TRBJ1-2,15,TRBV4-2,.,CASSHRAGPNYGYTF,TGTGCCAGCAGCCATCGGGCAGGGCCTAACTATGGCTACACCTTC
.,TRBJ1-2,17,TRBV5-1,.,CASSRTGISDSLYGYTF,TGCGCCAGCAGCCGTACCGGGATTTCGGACAGCCTCTATGGCTACACCTTC
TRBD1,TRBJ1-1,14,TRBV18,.,CASSAGQLNTEAFF,TGTGCCAGCTCAGCGGGACAGCTGAACACTGAAGCTTTCTTT
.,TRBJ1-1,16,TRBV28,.,CASNQRGRGRETEAFF,TGTGCCAGCAATCAGAGGGGGAGGGGGAGGGAAACTGAAGCTTTCTTT
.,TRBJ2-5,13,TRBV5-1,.,CASSTEYQETQYF,TGCGCCAGCAGCACCGAGTACCAAGAGACCCAGTACTTC
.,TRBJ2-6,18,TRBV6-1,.,CASSESPMGAGGANVLTF,TGTGCCAGCAGTGAGTCCCCCATGGGGGCCGGTGGGGCCAACGTCCTGACTTTC
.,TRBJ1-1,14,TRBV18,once,CASSPPGGRTEAFF,TGTGCCAGCTCACCACCGGGGGGGCGGACTGAAGCTTTCTTT
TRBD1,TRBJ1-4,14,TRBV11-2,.,CASSFRDRPEKLFF,TGTGCCAGCAGCTTCCGGGACAGACCTGAAAAACTGTTTTTT
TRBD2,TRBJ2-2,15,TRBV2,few,CASTRTSGGTGELFF,TGTGCCAGCACTCGGACTAGCGGGGGCACCGGGGAGCTGTTTTTT
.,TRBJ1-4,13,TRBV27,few,CASKQGTNEKLFF,TGTGCCAGCAAGCAGGGAACTAATGAAAAACTGTTTTTT
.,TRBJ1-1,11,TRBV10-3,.,CAIRQGDFAFF,TGTGCCATCAGACAGGGTGATTTTGCTTTCTTT
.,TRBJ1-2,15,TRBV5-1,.,CASSQGHAAPYGYTF,TGCGCCAGCAGCCAAGGACACGCGGCGCCATATGGCTACACCTTC
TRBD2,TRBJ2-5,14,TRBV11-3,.,CASSLSRGGETQYF,TGTGCCAGCAGCTTATCTCGGGGGGGGGAGACCCAGTACTTC
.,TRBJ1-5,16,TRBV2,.,CASSAPTGLSNQPQHF,TGTGCCAGCAGTGCCCCTACAGGGCTGAGCAATCAGCCCCAGCATTTT
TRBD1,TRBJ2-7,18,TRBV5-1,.,CASSLEPLGQGGPYEQYF,TGCGCCAGCAGCCTAGAACCACTTGGACAGGGGGGTCCCTACGAGCAGTACTTC
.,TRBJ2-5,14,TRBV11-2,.,CASSLHSYQETQYF,TGTGCCAGCAGCCTACACAGTTACCAAGAGACCCAGTACTTC
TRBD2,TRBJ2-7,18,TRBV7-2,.,CASSLVGLAGANSYEQYF,TGTGCCAGCAGCTTAGTAGGGCTAGCGGGGGCTAACTCCTACGAGCAGTACTTC
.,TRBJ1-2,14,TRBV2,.,CASSPGRGLNGYTF,TGTGCCAGCAGCCCCGGGCGGGGCTTGAATGGCTACACCTTC
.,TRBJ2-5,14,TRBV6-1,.,CASSARGPQETQYF,TGTGCCAGCAGTGCAAGGGGCCCCCAAGAGACCCAGTACTTC
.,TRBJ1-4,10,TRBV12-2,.,CASRLADRGF,TGTGCAAGTCGCTTAGCCGACAGGGGTTTT
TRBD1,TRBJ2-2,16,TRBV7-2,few,CASSLFGQGAGGELFF,TGTGCCAGCAGCTTATTCGGTCAGGGGGCTGGCGGGGAGCTGTTTTTT
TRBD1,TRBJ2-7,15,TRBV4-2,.,CASSQHRTGAYEQYF,TGTGCCAGCAGCCAGCACAGGACAGGGGCCTACGAGCAGTACTTC
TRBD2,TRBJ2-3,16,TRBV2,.,CASRGGIYTSTDTQYF,TGTGCCAGCAGGGGGGGGATCTACACAAGCACAGATACGCAGTATTTT
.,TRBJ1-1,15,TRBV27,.,CASSLAAQTNTEAFF,TGTGCCAGCAGTTTAGCGGCCCAGACTAACACTGAAGCTTTCTTT
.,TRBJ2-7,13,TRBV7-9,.,CAGSLDGGWEQYF,TGTGCCGGCAGCTTAGATGGGGGCTGGGAGCAGTACTTC
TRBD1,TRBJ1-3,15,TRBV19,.,CASSGTVRTGNTIYF,TGTGCCAGTAGCGGGACAGTGCGAACTGGAAACACCATATATTTT
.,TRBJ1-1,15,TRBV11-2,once,CASSLQGQRGTEAFF,TGTGCCAGCAGCTTACAGGGTCAAAGAGGCACTGAAGCTTTCTTT
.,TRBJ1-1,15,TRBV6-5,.,CASSYSRQDYTEAFF,TGTGCCAGCAGTTACTCCCGACAGGACTACACTGAAGCTTTCTTT
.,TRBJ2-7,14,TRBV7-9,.,CASSRTELTYEQYF,TGTGCCAGCAGCCGGACAGAATTAACCTACGAGCAGTACTTC